What follows are 10 T cell receptor beta chains derived from one specimen sequenced in a study of identical twins. TCRdb reprocessed the 5' RACE reads via MiXCR and lists one record per CDR3 protein. The sample contains hundreds of thousands of distinct CDR3 sequences, 8.5% to 9% of which appear only once. These data were also filed under a second study, of yellow fever vaccine responses in identical twins.

The sequenced sample consisted of PBMCs. These receptors all stem from a woman aged 18-30 years in good health.

This clonotype was observed a handful of times. The V gene is TRBV28, the J gene TRBJ1-2, with 9 bases that match TRBD1. V trimming: 7 bases; J trimming: 1 base; junction bases outside the gene matches: 7. Germline loops: CDR1 MDHEN, CDR2 SYDVKM. The CDR3 is 15 amino acids. The CDR3 DNA reads as TGTGCCAGCACGGCCGGGACAGGGTATAACTATGGCTACACCTTC. This codes for CASTAGTGYNYGYTF.

The genes are TRBV5-6 and TRBJ2-1, with D perhaps TRBD2 (6 bases). The CDR3 loop spans 15 amino acids. The V end was cut by 2 bases, the J end by 4 bases, with 13 bases between. CDR1 is SGHDT and CDR2 is YYEEEE in the germline V gene. CDR3 nucleotides: TGTGCCAGCAGCTTCCCCGGGACTGAGTACAATGAGCAGTTCTTC. Protein sequence: CASSFPGTEYNEQFF.

This sequence joins TRBV20-1 and TRBJ2-7; D is unresolved. This CDR3 contains 15 residues. Trimming removed 0 bases at V and 3 bases at J, with 15 bases between. Per germline, CDR1 DFQATT and CDR2 SNEGSKA (reference sequence). The CDR3 nucleotides read TGCAGTGCTAGAGATCCCACAAAGACCCTCTACGAGCAGTACTTC. Its translation: CSARDPTKTLYEQYF.

J is TRBJ1-3 and V is TRBV12-3 or TRBV12-4, with TRBD1 identical over 9 bases. J gave up 4 bases and V 5 bases, and 6 bases lay outside the gene matches. CDR3 size: 15 residues. The CDR3 here is CASSMGQGYGNTIYF. CDR3 nucleotide sequence: TGTGCCAGCAGTATGGGACAGGGTTACGGAAACACCATATATTTT.

This clonotype has only a few counts. The rearrangement links TRBV4-3 to TRBJ2-1; D perhaps matches TRBD1 (5 bases). CDR3 size: 14 residues. The V end was cut by 4 bases, the J end by 9 bases, with 16 bases between. Per germline, CDR1 LGHNA and CDR2 YSLEER. The CDR3 DNA sequence: TGCGCCAGCAGCCCAAGAGGCAGGGTGGTTGAGCAGTTCTTC. Its protein product is CASSPRGRVVEQFF.

Only a few counts were recorded for this clonotype. The V call is TRBV4-3, the J call TRBJ2-7; possible D gene TRBD1, 6 bases. The CDR3 length is 15 residues. The V end was cut by 0 bases, the J end by 0 bases, with 9 bases between. The germline gives CDR1 LGHNA, CDR2 YSLEER. The DNA for the CDR3 is TGCGCCAGCAGCCAAGAGTCACAGGGCTCCTACGAGCAGTACTTC. Amino acids: CASSQESQGSYEQYF.

This clonotype was picked up a small number of times. The rearrangement links TRBV29-1 to TRBJ2-5; no clear D. The V end was cut by 5 bases, the J end by 5 bases, with 6 bases between. CDR1 SQVTM and CDR2 ANQGSEA come from the germline V gene. The CDR3 totals 10 residues. CDR3 sequence: CSVYIETQYF. The CDR3 coding sequence is TGCAGCGTTTATATCGAGACCCAGTACTTC.

There are many counts of this clonotype. This chain links TRBV4-1 with TRBJ2-5, with D perhaps being TRBD1 or TRBD2 (5 bases each). The CDR3 runs to 15 residues. The germline V and J ends were trimmed by 1 base and 7 bases, with 16 bases remaining between them. In germline, CDR1 is MGHRA, CDR2 YSYEKL. This chain's CDR3 is CASSQGLPSRGTQYF. In DNA, the CDR3 is TGCGCCAGCAGCCAAGGCCTACCCTCGAGGGGGACCCAGTACTTC.

This clonotype was counted at least ten times. The junction departs from germline at one end; a sequencing error may be responsible. The chain employs TRBV5-1 and TRBJ2-1, with TRBD2 matching 10 bases. The CDR3 sequence is 15 residues long. From germline, CDR1 is SGHRS and CDR2 YFSETQ. This chain's CDR3 is CASSLVTSGNNEQFF. The CDR3 DNA is TGTGCCAGCAGCTTAGTAACTAGCGGGAACAATGAGCAGTTCTTC.

This clonotype was observed a handful of times. The chain is built from TRBV7-9 and TRBJ2-7; 9 positions match TRBD1. This CDR3 spans 15 amino acids. With 8 bases clipped from V and 4 bases from J, the junction kept 12 bases outside the gene matches. Per the germline V gene, CDR1 is SEHNR and CDR2 is FQNEAQ (reference sequence). Written as DNA, the CDR3 is TGTGCCAGCGTCCGTCCCGGGACAGGGATGTACGAGCAGTACTTC. The encoded protein is CASVRPGTGMYEQYF.